Following are 30 T cell receptor beta chains from one sample sequenced in a study of spatial heterogeneity in lung cancer. TCRdb analysed the 5' RACE reads with MiXCR anew, one entry per CDR3 protein. The sample has tens of thousands of distinct CDR3 sequences, roughly 8% seen once; the top ten hold about 7%. Regarding time point: sample taken at primary tumor resection. Material: PBMCs, obtained at surgery. These receptors were taken from a male donor with early-stage non-small cell lung cancer.

The V gene is TRBV7-3, the J gene TRBJ2-1; perhaps D is TRBD1 or TRBD2 (6 bases each). Germline values: CDR1 SGHTA, CDR2 FQGTGA. The V end lost 5 bases, the J end lost 8 bases, and 13 bases lay between the germline ends. The CDR3 is made up of 13 amino acids. The CDR3 region has the DNA TGTGCCAGCAGCCGGGGGCTAGCTGATGAGCAGTTCTTC. The encoded protein is CASSRGLADEQFF.

This clonotype was detected only a few times. The genes are TRBV29-1 and TRBJ1-1, with D unresolved. The CDR3 has 13 amino acids. Deletions cut 3 bases from V and 4 bases from J, with 12 bases between. In germline, CDR1 is SQVTM, CDR2 ANQGSEA. CDR3 sequence reads: CSVDPGVGTEAFF. In DNA form, the CDR3 reads TGCAGCGTTGACCCGGGAGTGGGCACTGAAGCTTTCTTT.

This clonotype was seen at least ten times. This chain uses TRBV11-3 with TRBJ2-2; weak D call: TRBD1 (6 bases). With 3 bases removed from V and 2 bases from J, the gap between germline ends came to 13 bases. The CDR3 contains 16 residues. CDR1 and CDR2 (germline): SGHNT, YENEEA. CDR3 residues: CASSLVTGANTGELFF. CDR3 bases: TGTGCCAGCAGCTTGGTGACAGGCGCTAACACCGGGGAGCTGTTTTTT.

This clonotype was counted at least ten times. The rearrangement links TRBV10-3 to TRBJ2-7, with D possibly being TRBD1 or TRBD2 (5 bases each). Trimming took 0 bases from V and 1 from J, leaving 7 bases between them. The CDR3 is made up of 14 amino acids. The germline CDR1 and CDR2 sequences are ENHRY and SYGVKD. CDR3 sequence reads: CAISESGESYEQYF. In nucleotides, the CDR3 is TGTGCCATCAGTGAGTCGGGGGAGTCCTACGAGCAGTACTTC.

The sample holds a few counts of this clonotype. The chain has TRBV20-1 and TRBJ1-5; D is possibly TRBD1 (5 bases). The V and J ends lost 5 bases and 5 bases respectively, with 16 bases between them. CDR1 and CDR2 (germline): DFQATT, SNEGSKA (reference sequence). The CDR3 runs 14 residues. This CDR3 is CSAGGTVTDQPQHF. DNA of the CDR3: TGCAGTGCTGGGGGGACGGTCACAGATCAGCCCCAGCATTTT.

This clonotype has a handful of counts. This chain uses TRBV4-3 with TRBJ1-6; D possibly corresponds to TRBD1 (5 bases). Germline lookup yields CDR1 LGHNA and CDR2 YSLEER. The V and J ends lost 0 bases and 6 bases respectively, with 9 bases between them. This CDR3 contains 15 residues. This CDR3 is CASSQDRVINSPLHF. In DNA form, the CDR3 reads TGCGCCAGCAGCCAAGACAGGGTGATTAATTCACCCCTCCACTTT.

This clonotype was observed a handful of times. This chain links TRBV6-2 or TRBV6-3 with TRBJ2-7; a weak D match, TRBD2 (5 bases). The germline gives CDR1 MNHEY, CDR2 SVGEGT. Trimming cost V 7 bases and J 4 bases, with 11 bases left between them. The length of the CDR3 is 12 residues. DNA for the CDR3: TGTGCCAGCACCATCCCGGGATACGAGCAGTACTTC. Protein sequence: CASTIPGYEQYF.

The chain employs TRBV24-1 and TRBJ2-5; D unclear. The CDR3 runs 15 residues. Per the germline V gene, CDR1 is KGHDR and CDR2 is SFDVKD. The ends were cut back, 3 bases at V and 4 bases at J, with 14 bases in the middle. CDR3 amino acids: CATSDPKGSGETQYF. In DNA, the CDR3 is TGTGCCACCAGTGATCCCAAGGGTTCGGGAGAGACCCAGTACTTC.

This clonotype was counted ten times or more. The chain uses TRBV12-3 or TRBV12-4 and TRBJ2-5, with 9 bases matching TRBD1. Losses at the gene ends were 1 base for V and 9 bases for J; bases not matched to a gene: 6. This CDR3 is 14 amino acids long. The CDR3 reads CASSLGTGVQAQYF. In DNA form, the CDR3 reads TGTGCCAGCAGTTTAGGGACAGGGGTCCAGGCCCAGTACTTC.

In this sample, this clonotype turned up a few times. This chain joins TRBV18 and TRBJ2-5, with D uncertain. The V and J ends lost 1 base and 5 bases respectively, with 8 bases between them. In germline, CDR1 is KGHSH, CDR2 LQKENI. There are 13 residues in the CDR3. Here the CDR3 reads CASSPQGQETQYF. For the CDR3, the DNA is TGTGCCAGCTCACCACAGGGCCAGGAGACCCAGTACTTC.

This clonotype was detected only a few times. The chain employs TRBV11-3 and TRBJ1-1; the D is unclear. V was pared by 6 bases and J by 4 bases, with 12 bases between. Germline loops: CDR1 SGHNT, CDR2 YENEEA. This CDR3 is 13 amino acids long. For the CDR3, the DNA is TGTGCCAGCAGTCAAAATTGGGGCACTGAAGCTTTCTTT. This codes for CASSQNWGTEAFF.

The chain carries TRBV20-1 and TRBJ1-6, with D possibly matching TRBD1 (5 bases). Germline V gives CDR1 DFQATT, CDR2 SNEGSKA (reference sequence). The V end lost 3 bases, the J end lost 0 bases, and 12 bases lay between the germline ends. The CDR3 is 16 residues long. The CDR3 loop reads CSARSGISSYNSPLHF. In nucleotides, the CDR3 is TGCAGTGCTAGGTCAGGGATTAGCTCCTATAATTCACCCCTCCACTTT.

The CDR3 protein is CASSDRGPPSTDTQYF. CDR3 coding DNA: TGCGCCAGCAGCGATCGAGGCCCACCAAGCACAGATACGCAGTATTTT. The chain is built from TRBV4-3 and TRBJ2-3; D is unclear. The length of the CDR3 is 16 residues. Trimming stripped 5 bases from V and 0 bases from J, with 15 bases between. Germline assignment: CDR1 LGHNA and CDR2 YSLEER.

At least ten counts were recorded for this clonotype. CDR3 DNA: TGTGCCAGCAGCCCCAGCTCTGGAAACACCATATATTTT. Encoded protein: CASSPSSGNTIYF. The chain is built from TRBV7-8 and TRBJ1-3; D uncertain. CDR1 and CDR2 from the germline V gene are SGHVS and FQNEAQ. V was pared by 5 bases and J by 0 bases, with 5 bases between. The CDR3 has 13 residues.

This clonotype appeared a few times. The chain combines TRBV5-4 with TRBJ2-2, with D perhaps given as TRBD1 or TRBD2 (6 bases each). The ends were cut back, 2 bases at V and 7 bases at J, with 9 bases in the middle. This CDR3 region has 13 residues. The V gene's germline CDR1 is SGHNT and CDR2 YYREEE (reference sequence). CDR3 protein: CASSLQGGGELFF. CDR3 nucleotides: TGTGCCAGCAGCTTACAGGGAGGCGGGGAGCTGTTTTTT.

This clonotype was seen more than once but under ten times. The gene calls are TRBV20-1 and TRBJ2-7; TRBD1 matches at 8 bases. With 5 bases clipped from V and 6 bases from J, the junction kept 12 bases outside the gene matches. Germline V gene lookup returns CDR1 DFQATT and CDR2 SNEGSKA (reference sequence). This CDR3 comprises 14 residues. The CDR3 region has the DNA TGCAGTGCTCGATTAAGAGGACAGGGCCCCGAGCAGTACTTC. Translation gives CSARLRGQGPEQYF.

The gene calls are TRBV15 and TRBJ2-7; TRBD1 is a possible D gene (6 bases). The CDR3 runs 15 residues. CDR1 LNHNV and CDR2 YYDKDF come from the germline V gene (reference sequence). The V and J ends lost 1 base and 4 bases respectively, with 14 bases between them. The CDR3 here is CATSRAQGAPYEQYF. DNA of the CDR3: TGTGCCACCAGCAGAGCACAGGGTGCTCCTTACGAGCAGTACTTC. Using reference TRBV15 and TRBJ2-7 for the parts outside the CDR3, the full variable domain is DAMVIQNPRYQVTQFGKPVTLSCSQTLNHNVMYWYQQKSSQAPKLLFHYYDKDFNNEADTPDNFQSRRPNTSFCFLDIRSPGLGDTAMYLCATSRAQGAPYEQYFGPGTRLTVT.

This clonotype has at least ten counts. This chain links TRBV20-1 with TRBJ1-1, with D perhaps TRBD1 (5 bases). Trimming stripped 0 bases from V and 7 bases from J, with 12 bases between. CDR1 is DFQATT and CDR2 is SNEGSKA in the germline V gene (reference sequence). The CDR3 consists of 13 residues. The CDR3, as DNA: TGCAGTGCTAGAGATCTCCGGGACGGTGAAGCTTTCTTT. This encodes CSARDLRDGEAFF.

This clonotype was detected many times. The genes are TRBV12-3 or TRBV12-4 and TRBJ2-7; 10 bases map to TRBD1. The CDR3 spans 14 residues. Trimming cost V 5 bases and J 3 bases; bases outside gene matches: 4. CDR3 DNA sequence: TGTGCCAGCAGTGAGACAGGGGGCAACTACGAGCAGTACTTC. This codes for CASSETGGNYEQYF.

The V and J genes are TRBV29-1 and TRBJ2-3; 9 nucleotides match TRBD1. V lost 2 bases to trimming and J lost 1 base; unmatched junction nucleotides: 1. Looked up from germline, CDR1 is SQVTM and CDR2 is ANQGSEA. The CDR3 sequence is 14 residues long. DNA for the CDR3: TGCAGCGTTGAATGGACAGGGGGCACAGATACGCAGTATTTT. It encodes CSVEWTGGTDTQYF.

At least ten counts were recorded for this clonotype. V is TRBV7-9 and J is TRBJ2-5; a weak D match, TRBD1 (6 bases). The CDR3 contains 13 residues. V was shortened by 5 bases and J by 4 bases, with 11 bases between the two germline ends. Germline CDR1 reads SEHNR; CDR2 reads FQNEAQ (reference sequence). The DNA of the CDR3 is TGTGCCAGCAGCGATAGAGGGGGAGAGACCCAGTACTTC. Encoded protein: CASSDRGGETQYF.

This chain links TRBV6-6 with TRBJ2-4; weak D call: TRBD2 (5 bases). Trimming pared 9 bases from V and 6 bases from J, leaving 12 bases between. Per germline, CDR1 MNHNY and CDR2 SVGAGI (reference sequence). The CDR3 runs to 12 residues. The CDR3 DNA is TGTGCCAGTGCCCCCCGGGGAAACATTCAGTACTTC. Its translation: CASAPRGNIQYF.

This clonotype appeared many times. The genes are TRBV2 and TRBJ2-2; unclear D gene. Trimming pared 3 bases from V and 3 bases from J, leaving 2 bases between. Germline CDR1 is SNHLY and CDR2 is FYNNEI. The CDR3 has 12 residues. Written as DNA, the CDR3 is TGTGCCAGCAGTGACGACACCGGGGAGCTGTTTTTT. It specifies CASSDDTGELFF.

This clonotype was recorded a few times. V usage is TRBV11-2 and J usage is TRBJ2-1; no clear D. Germline CDR1 reads SGHAT; CDR2 reads FQNNGV. CDR3 length: 15 residues. V shed 5 bases and J shed 1 base, with 12 bases lying between them. Here the CDR3 DNA reads TGTGCCAGCAGCCACACCGGGCCTTCCTACAATGAGCAGTTCTTC. Its translation is CASSHTGPSYNEQFF.

This clonotype was seen more than once but under ten times. V is TRBV6-1 and J is TRBJ1-1; D ambiguous. Germline CDR1 is MNHNS and CDR2 is SASEGT. The CDR3 runs to 14 residues. V was pared by 3 bases and J by 0 bases, with 8 bases between. CDR3 sequence (DNA): TGTGCCAGCAGTGATAAAGCTTTGAACACTGAAGCTTTCTTT. This translates into CASSDKALNTEAFF.

The V call is TRBV5-6, the J call TRBJ1-4; D call uncertain. The CDR3 totals 15 residues. The germline CDR1 and CDR2 sequences are SGHDT and YYEEEE. Trimming left V 3 bases short and J 4 bases short, with 13 bases between. CDR3 sequence: CASSYEPAFNEKLFF. For the CDR3, the DNA is TGTGCCAGCAGCTATGAACCGGCCTTTAATGAAAAACTGTTTTTT.

This clonotype was detected only a few times. V is TRBV12-3 or TRBV12-4 and J is TRBJ1-4; 7 nucleotides line up with TRBD1. With 5 bases clipped from V and 8 bases from J, the junction kept 8 bases outside the gene matches. The CDR3 is made up of 14 amino acids. The chain's CDR3 is CASSPYQGGEKLFF. The CDR3, as DNA: TGTGCCAGCAGTCCCTATCAGGGGGGGGAAAAACTGTTTTTT.

There are many counts of this clonotype. The chain employs TRBV5-5 and TRBJ2-7; TRBD1 might be the D (6 bases). The CDR3 has 14 amino acids. CDR1 is SGHKS and CDR2 is YYEKEE in the germline V gene (reference sequence). V shed 0 bases and J shed 2 bases, with 9 bases lying between them. The CDR3 coding sequence is TGTGCCAGCAGCTTGGACAGGGCCACCTACGAGCAGTACTTC. It is translated as CASSLDRATYEQYF.

This clonotype appeared a few times. The rearrangement uses TRBV14 and TRBJ2-1; TRBD2 matches 10 bases. Per germline, CDR1 SGHDN and CDR2 FVKESK. The CDR3 has 21 amino acids. V was clipped by 4 bases and J by 0 bases; unmatched bases: 18. In nucleotides, the CDR3 is TGTGCCAGCAGCCCGAGGCGGCCCGGGACTAGCGACTCAAGCTCCTACAATGAGCAGTTCTTC. This encodes CASSPRRPGTSDSSSYNEQFF.

This clonotype was observed many times. V gene TRBV20-1 combines with J gene TRBJ1-3; TRBD1 matches 7 bases. From germline, CDR1 is DFQATT and CDR2 SNEGSKA (reference sequence). The CDR3 contains 15 residues. Germline trimming cut 3 bases from V and 7 bases from J; bases unmatched to any gene: 12. The CDR3 sequence is CSARVRQGSSNTIYF. The CDR3 nucleotides are TGCAGTGCTAGGGTCCGACAGGGTTCGAGCAACACCATATATTTT.